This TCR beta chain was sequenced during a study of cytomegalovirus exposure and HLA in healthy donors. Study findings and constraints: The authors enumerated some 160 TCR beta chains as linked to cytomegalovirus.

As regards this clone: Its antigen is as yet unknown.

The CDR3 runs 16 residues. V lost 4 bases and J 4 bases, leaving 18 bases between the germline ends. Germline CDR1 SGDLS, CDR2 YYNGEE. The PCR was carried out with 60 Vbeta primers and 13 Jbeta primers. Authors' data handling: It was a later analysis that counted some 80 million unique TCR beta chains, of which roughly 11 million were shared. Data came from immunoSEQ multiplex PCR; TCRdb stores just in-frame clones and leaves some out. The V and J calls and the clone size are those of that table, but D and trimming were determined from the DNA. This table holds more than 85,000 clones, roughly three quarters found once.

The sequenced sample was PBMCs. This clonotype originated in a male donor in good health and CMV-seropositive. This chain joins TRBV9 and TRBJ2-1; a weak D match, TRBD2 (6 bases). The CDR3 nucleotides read TGTGCCAGCAGCCCCTCTTTGTCGGGGAGGTACAATGAGCAGTTCTTC. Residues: CASSPSLSGRYNEQFF.